Listed below are T cell receptor beta chains from one sample, sequenced in a study of blood T cell repertoires in COVID-19. The protocol was immunoSEQ multiplex PCR, while the TCRdb copy is restricted to in-frame clones and leaves out a portion. The data show tens of thousands of clones, approximately 90% seen once. Specimen: peripheral blood. All receptors come from a human donor in a cohort sampled during active COVID-19. Each CDR3 is given with its conserved first and last residue. The order of the fields is D gene, clone size, J gene, V gene, CDR3 DNA, CDR3 protein. A D gene is named only where the DNA matches it firmly. Rows give clone size only sometimes, using once, few, many, or a class for an expanded clone.

. | . | TRBJ2-3 | TRBV9 | TGTGCCTCCTCAACTACTAGCACAGATACGCAGTATTTT | CASSTTSTDTQYF
. | . | TRBJ1-6 | TRBV27 | TGTGCCAGCAGTACCGCAGATTCACCCCTCCACTTT | CASSTADSPLHF
. | . | TRBJ1-4 | TRBV27 | TGTGCCAGCAGGACGACACCTGGGGAAAAACTGTTTTTT | CASRTTPGEKLFF
TRBD2 | . | TRBJ2-7 | TRBV5-4 | TGTGCCAGCAGCTTTCGACTAGCGGGGGGCTTCGACGAGCAGTACTTC | CASSFRLAGGFDEQYF
TRBD2 | few | TRBJ2-3 | TRBV11-3 | TGTGCCAGCAGTCCCGGGACTAGTCGCACAGATACGCAGTATTTT | CASSPGTSRTDTQYF
. | . | TRBJ1-3 | TRBV6-1 | TGTGCCAGCAGTGAACTGGACAGAACTGGAAACACCATATATTTT | CASSELDRTGNTIYF
TRBD2 | . | TRBJ2-7 | TRBV7-2 | TGTGCCAGCAGCTTAGCTTCGGGGGGGCTTTTCGAGCAGTACTTC | CASSLASGGLFEQYF
. | . | TRBJ1-6 | TRBV7-8 | TGTGCCAGCAGTTCGATTCAGGGGCTGGGGAATTCACCCCTCCACTTT | CASSSIQGLGNSPLHF
TRBD1 | . | TRBJ1-1 | TRBV9 | TGTGCCAGCAGCCCCCGGACAGGGGTGGCTGAAGCTTTCTTT | CASSPRTGVAEAFF
. | . | TRBJ1-3 | TRBV27 | TGTGCCAGCAGTCCCCAGGAGGGGCAAGGAAACACCATATATTTT | CASSPQEGQGNTIYF
. | once | TRBJ1-5 | TRBV5-7 | TGTGCCAGCAGCTTGGCGGAGAAGAGGCAGCCCCAGCATTTT | CASSLAEKRQPQHF
TRBD1 | once | TRBJ1-1 | TRBV6-5 | TGTGCCAGCAGTCTCCTCCCGGGACAGGGCACTGAAGCTTTCTTT | CASSLLPGQGTEAFF
TRBD1 | . | TRBJ2-1 | TRBV6-6 | TGTGCCAGCATTGGGGACAGGGGGCACTACAATGAGCAGTTCTTC | CASIGDRGHYNEQFF
. | . | TRBJ2-2 | TRBV12-3/TRBV12-4 | TGTGCCACTACGAACACCGGGGAGCTGTTTTTT | CATTNTGELFF